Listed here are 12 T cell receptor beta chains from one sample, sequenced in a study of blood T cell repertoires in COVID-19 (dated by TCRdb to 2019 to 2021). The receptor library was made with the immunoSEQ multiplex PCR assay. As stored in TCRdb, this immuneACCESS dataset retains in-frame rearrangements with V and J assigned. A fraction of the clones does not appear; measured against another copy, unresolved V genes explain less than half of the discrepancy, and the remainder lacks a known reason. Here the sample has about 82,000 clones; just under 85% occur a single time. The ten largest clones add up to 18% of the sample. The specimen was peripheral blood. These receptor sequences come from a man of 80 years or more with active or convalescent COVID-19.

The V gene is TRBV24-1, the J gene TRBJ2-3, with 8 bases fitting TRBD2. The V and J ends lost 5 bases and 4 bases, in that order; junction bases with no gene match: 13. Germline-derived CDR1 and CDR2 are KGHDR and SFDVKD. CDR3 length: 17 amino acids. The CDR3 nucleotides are TGTGCCACCAGTGGTGTGGGCCCGGGGGGGCGGGCAGATACGCAGTATTTT. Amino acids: CATSGVGPGGRADTQYF.

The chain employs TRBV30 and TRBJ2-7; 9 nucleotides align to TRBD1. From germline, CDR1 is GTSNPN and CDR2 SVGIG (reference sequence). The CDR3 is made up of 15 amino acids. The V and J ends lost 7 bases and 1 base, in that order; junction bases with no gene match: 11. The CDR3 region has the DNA TGTGCCTTAAGATCCCGGGACAGGGTGTCCTACGAGCAGTACGTC. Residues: CALRSRDRVSYEQYV.

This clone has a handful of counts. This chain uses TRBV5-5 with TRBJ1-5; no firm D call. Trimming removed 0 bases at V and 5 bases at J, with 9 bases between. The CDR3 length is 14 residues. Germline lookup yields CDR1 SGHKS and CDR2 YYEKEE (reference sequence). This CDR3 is CASSLGESHQPQHF. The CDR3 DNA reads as TGTGCCAGCAGCTTGGGGGAGTCACATCAGCCCCAGCATTTT.

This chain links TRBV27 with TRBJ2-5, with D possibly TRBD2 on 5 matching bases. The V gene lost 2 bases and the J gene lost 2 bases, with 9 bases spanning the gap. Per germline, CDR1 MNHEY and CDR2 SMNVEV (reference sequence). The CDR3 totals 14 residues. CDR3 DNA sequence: TGTGCCAGCAGTTTAGCGGGCCCGCAAGAGACCCAGTACTTC. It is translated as CASSLAGPQETQYF.

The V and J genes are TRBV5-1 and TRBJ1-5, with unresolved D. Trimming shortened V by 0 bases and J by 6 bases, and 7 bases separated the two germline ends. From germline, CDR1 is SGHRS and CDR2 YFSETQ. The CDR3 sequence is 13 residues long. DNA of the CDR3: TGCGCCAGCAGCTTGGCTCCAGGTCAGCCCCAGCATTTT. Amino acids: CASSLAPGQPQHF.

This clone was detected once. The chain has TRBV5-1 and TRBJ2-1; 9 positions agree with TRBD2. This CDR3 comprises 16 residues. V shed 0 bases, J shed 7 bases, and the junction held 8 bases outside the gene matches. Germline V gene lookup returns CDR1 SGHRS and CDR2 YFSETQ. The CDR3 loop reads CASSLDGGRAHNEQFF. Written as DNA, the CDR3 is TGCGCCAGCAGCTTGGATGGCGGGAGGGCCCATAATGAGCAGTTCTTC.

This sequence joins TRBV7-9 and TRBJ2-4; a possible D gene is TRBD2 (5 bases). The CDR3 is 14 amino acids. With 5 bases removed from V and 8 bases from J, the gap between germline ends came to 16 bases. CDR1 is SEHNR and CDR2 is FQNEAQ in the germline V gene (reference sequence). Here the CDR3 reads CASSPGGWTDIQYF. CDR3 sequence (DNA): TGTGCCAGCAGCCCCGGCGGGTGGACTGACATTCAGTACTTC.

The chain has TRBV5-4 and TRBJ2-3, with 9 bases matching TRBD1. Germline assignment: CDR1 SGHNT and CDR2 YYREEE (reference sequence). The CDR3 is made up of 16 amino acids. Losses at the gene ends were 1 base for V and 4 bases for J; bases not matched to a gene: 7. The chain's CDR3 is CASSLSQGQGADTQYF. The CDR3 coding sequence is TGTGCCAGCAGCTTGTCCCAGGGACAGGGTGCAGATACGCAGTATTTT.

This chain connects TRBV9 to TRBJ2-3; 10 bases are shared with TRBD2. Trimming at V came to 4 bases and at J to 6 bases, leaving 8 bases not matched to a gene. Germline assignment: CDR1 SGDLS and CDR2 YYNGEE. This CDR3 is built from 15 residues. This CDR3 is CASSLVAGGFDTQYF. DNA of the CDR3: TGTGCCAGCAGCCTCGTAGCGGGAGGATTCGATACGCAGTATTTT.

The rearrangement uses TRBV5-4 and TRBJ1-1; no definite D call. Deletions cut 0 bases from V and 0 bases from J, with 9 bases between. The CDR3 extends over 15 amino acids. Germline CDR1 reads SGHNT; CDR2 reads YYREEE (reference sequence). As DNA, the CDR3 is TGTGCCAGCAGCTTGGGATGGGAGGTGAACACTGAAGCTTTCTTT. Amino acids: CASSLGWEVNTEAFF.

CDR3 loop: CASSPWRVELSGNTIYF. CDR3 in DNA: TGTGCCAGCTCACCATGGCGGGTGGAACTCTCTGGAAACACCATATATTTT. This chain uses TRBV18 with TRBJ1-3; D call uncertain. V was pared by 2 bases and J by 0 bases, with 14 bases between. The V gene's germline CDR1 is KGHSH and CDR2 LQKENI. The CDR3 loop spans 17 amino acids.

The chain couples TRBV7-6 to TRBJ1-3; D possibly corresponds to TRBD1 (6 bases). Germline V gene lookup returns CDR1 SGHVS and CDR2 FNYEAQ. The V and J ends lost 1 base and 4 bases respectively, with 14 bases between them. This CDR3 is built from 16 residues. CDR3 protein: CASSLDHRVGGNTIYF. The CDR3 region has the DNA TGTGCCAGCAGCTTAGATCACAGGGTTGGAGGAAACACCATATATTTT.